This T cell receptor beta chain was identified during a study of blood T cell repertoires in COVID-19. Sequenced by immunoSEQ multiplex PCR; TCRdb stores in-frame clones only, minus some. The table has 180,000 or so clones, approximately 80% seen once; the top ten hold roughly 13%. This clone appeared a single time. The CDR3 runs to 14 residues. With 2 bases removed from V and 4 bases from J, the gap between germline ends came to 11 bases. Germline V CDR1 and CDR2: LGHDT, YNNKEL (reference sequence). Sequencing was performed on PBMCs or T cells enriched from blood (not recorded which). The receptor's source is a woman aged 55-69 years who had recovered from COVID-19. This rearrangement joins TRBV3-1 (or the pseudogene TRBV3-2) to TRBJ1-1; maybe TRBD1 (5 bases). DNA for the CDR3: TGTGCCAGCAGCCAAAGGGGCGACGGCACTGAAGCTTTCTTT. This sequence encodes CASSQRGDGTEAFF.